Each of the 2 T cell receptor beta chains below was sequenced from the same sample in a study of blood T cell repertoires in COVID-19. The repertoire was sequenced with immunoSEQ multiplex PCR; TCRdb's copy has only in-frame clones and lacks some. The table has 250,000 to 300,000 clones, 86% seen once. Specimen: peripheral blood. These receptors were collected from a man aged 18 to 29 with active or convalescent COVID-19.

The chain recombines TRBV21-1 with TRBJ2-1; TRBD2, the D gene given by the table, was not confirmed from the DNA. TRBV21-1 is a pseudogene. There are 13 residues in the CDR3. The CDR3 loop reads CASSKRGSREQFF. DNA of the CDR3: TGTGCCAGCAGCAAAAGAGGGTCCCGGGAGCAGTTCTTC.

The rearrangement uses TRBV5-4 and TRBJ2-1; weak D call: TRBD2 (6 bases). This CDR3 has 16 amino acids. Germline V gene data show CDR1 as SGHNT and CDR2 as YYREEE (reference sequence). The V end was cut by 4 bases, the J end by 2 bases, with 16 bases between. CDR3 bases: TGTGCCAGCAGCCAGGAGATTTCTAGCGCCTACAATGAGCAGTTCTTC. Translating it yields CASSQEISSAYNEQFF.